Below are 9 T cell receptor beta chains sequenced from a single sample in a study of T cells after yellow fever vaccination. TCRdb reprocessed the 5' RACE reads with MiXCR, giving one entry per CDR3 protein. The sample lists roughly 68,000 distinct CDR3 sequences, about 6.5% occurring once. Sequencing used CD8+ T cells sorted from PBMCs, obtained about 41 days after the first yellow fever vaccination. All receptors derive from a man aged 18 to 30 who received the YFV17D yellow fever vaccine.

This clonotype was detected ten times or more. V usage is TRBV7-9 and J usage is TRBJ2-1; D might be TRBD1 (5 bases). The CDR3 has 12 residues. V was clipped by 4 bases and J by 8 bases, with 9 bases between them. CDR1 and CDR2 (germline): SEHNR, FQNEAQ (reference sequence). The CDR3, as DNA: TGTGCCAGCAGCTATCAGGGTCATGAGCAGTTCTTC. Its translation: CASSYQGHEQFF.

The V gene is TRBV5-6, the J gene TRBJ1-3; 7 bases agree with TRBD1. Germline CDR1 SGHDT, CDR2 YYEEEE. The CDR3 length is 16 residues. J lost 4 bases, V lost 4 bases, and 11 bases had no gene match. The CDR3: CASSADRATYGNTIYF. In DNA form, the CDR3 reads TGTGCCAGCAGCGCCGACAGGGCGACTTACGGAAACACCATATATTTT.

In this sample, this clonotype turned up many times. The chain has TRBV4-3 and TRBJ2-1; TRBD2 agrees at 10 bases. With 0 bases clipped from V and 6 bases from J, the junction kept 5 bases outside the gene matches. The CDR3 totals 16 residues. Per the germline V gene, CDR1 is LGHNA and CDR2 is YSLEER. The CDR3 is CASSQELAGEGNEQFF. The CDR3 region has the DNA TGCGCCAGCAGCCAAGAGCTAGCGGGGGAAGGCAATGAGCAGTTCTTC.

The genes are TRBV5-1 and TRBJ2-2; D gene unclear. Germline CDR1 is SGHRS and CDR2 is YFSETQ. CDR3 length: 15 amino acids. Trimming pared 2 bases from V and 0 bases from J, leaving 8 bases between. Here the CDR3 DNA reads TGCGCCAGCAGCTTCGGCAGGACGAACACCGGGGAGCTGTTTTTT. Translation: CASSFGRTNTGELFF.

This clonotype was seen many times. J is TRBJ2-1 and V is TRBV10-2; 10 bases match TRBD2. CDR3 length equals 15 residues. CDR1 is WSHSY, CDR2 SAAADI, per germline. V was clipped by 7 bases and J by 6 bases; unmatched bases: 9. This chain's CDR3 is CASNSGAGGPNEQFF. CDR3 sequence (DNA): TGCGCCAGCAATTCGGGAGCGGGGGGGCCCAATGAGCAGTTCTTC.

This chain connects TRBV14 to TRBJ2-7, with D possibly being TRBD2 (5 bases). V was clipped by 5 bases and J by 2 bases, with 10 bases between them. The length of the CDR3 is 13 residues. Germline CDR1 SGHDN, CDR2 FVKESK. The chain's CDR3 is CASSSWETYEQYF. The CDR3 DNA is TGTGCCAGCAGCAGCTGGGAGACCTACGAGCAGTACTTC.

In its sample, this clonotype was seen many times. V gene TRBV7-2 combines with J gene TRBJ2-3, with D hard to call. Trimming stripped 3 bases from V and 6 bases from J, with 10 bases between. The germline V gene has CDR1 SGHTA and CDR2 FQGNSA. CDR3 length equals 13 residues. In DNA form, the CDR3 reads TGTGCCAGCAGCTTGAATTCGGAGGATACGCAGTATTTT. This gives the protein CASSLNSEDTQYF.

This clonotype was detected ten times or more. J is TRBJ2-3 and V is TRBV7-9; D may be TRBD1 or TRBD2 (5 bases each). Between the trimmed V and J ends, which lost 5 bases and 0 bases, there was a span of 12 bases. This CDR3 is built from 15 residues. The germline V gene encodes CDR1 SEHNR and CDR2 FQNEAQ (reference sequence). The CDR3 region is CASSPHGGSTDTQYF. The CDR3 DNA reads TGTGCCAGCAGCCCCCATGGGGGAAGCACAGATACGCAGTATTTT.

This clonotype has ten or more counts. DNA for the CDR3: TGTGCCGGCGGCGGTATGGGCTCCGGGAAGTTCTTC. Its protein product is CAGGGMGSGKFF. The V and J genes are TRBV12-3 or TRBV12-4 and TRBJ2-1; D is possibly TRBD2 (5 bases). The CDR3 runs to 12 residues. V lost 11 bases to trimming and J lost 14 bases, with 22 bases between them.